The 27 T cell receptor beta chains below come from one sample, sequenced in a study of CXCR3-negative and CXCR3-positive naive CD8 T cells. Their specific antigens are unknown. UMI-labeled 5' RACE TRB cDNA libraries were prepared from the cells. Following a re-call of the 5' RACE reads, TCRdb has one entry per CDR3 protein and lacks DNA. This sample's table reports thousands of distinct CDR3 sequences. General study results and limits: TRB CDR3 hydrophobicity was greater in CXCR3-positive naive cells than in CXCR3-negative naive cells.

Material for sequencing was naive CXCR3+ CD8+ T cells from blood. Subset meaning: CD45RO-CCR7+CD27+CD95- naive CD8+ T cells expressing CXCR3 (TNR3+). These receptors all stem from a human donor in good health. Some clones in this sample may be carry-over from other donors' samples.

Considering frequency, this clonotype is medium-sized. The rearrangement joins TRBV29-1 to TRBJ2-1; the TCRdb call, TRBD2, lacks DNA for checking. Germline CDR1 SQVTM, CDR2 ANQGSEA. This CDR3 spans 16 amino acids. The CDR3 here is CSVNLRLAAQYNEQFF.

The V and J genes are TRBV12-3 or TRBV12-4 and TRBJ2-7; TCRdb returns TRBD1, unconfirmable since there is no DNA. This CDR3 spans 17 amino acids. CDR3 protein: CASSMGLGFYLSYEQYF.

This sequence joins TRBV27 and TRBJ2-7. The CDR3 contains 11 residues. Germline-derived CDR1 and CDR2 are MNHEY and SMNVEV (reference sequence). CDR3 amino acids: CASSSYYEQYF.

CDR3 amino acids: CASSPANTEAFF. The chain combines TRBV12-3 or TRBV12-4 with TRBJ1-1. The CDR3 has 12 residues.

V is TRBV3-1 and J is TRBJ2-1; absent DNA, TCRdb's TRBD2 call cannot be checked. The CDR3 has 18 residues. The germline CDR1 and CDR2 sequences are LGHDT and YNNKEL (reference sequence). CDR3 loop: CASSQDYIWGLEANEQFF.

The chain couples TRBV13 to TRBJ1-2; TCRdb designates TRBD1, a call that cannot be tested without DNA. CDR1 PRHDT and CDR2 FYEKMQ come from the germline V gene (reference sequence). CDR3 length equals 16 residues. CDR3 sequence: CASSLFQGGQLYGYTF.

The rearrangement joins TRBV21-1 to TRBJ1-2. TRBV21-1 is flagged as a pseudogene. The CDR3 is 16 residues long. The CDR3 region is CASSKPGGAGNYGYTF.

This clonotype is called medium-sized based on its frequency. This rearrangement joins TRBV11-2 to TRBJ2-3; checking the TCRdb D call of TRBD2 is not possible without DNA. This CDR3 is built from 14 residues. Germline V lookup: CDR1 SGHAT, CDR2 FQNNGV. The CDR3: CASSFSGPTDTQYF.

The J gene is TRBJ1-2, the V gene TRBV9. The CDR3 length is 14 residues. CDR1 and CDR2 from the germline V gene are SGDLS and YYNGEE. Here the CDR3 reads CASSGWGQFYGYTF.

Its frequency marks this clonotype as medium-sized. The chain uses TRBV7-6 and TRBJ2-3. Germline CDR1 and CDR2: SGHVS and FNYEAQ. The CDR3 sequence is 13 residues long. The CDR3 here is CASSLVETDTQYF.

Judged by frequency, this clonotype is medium-sized. V gene TRBV27 combines with J gene TRBJ1-6; the TRBD1 assignment by TCRdb is unverifiable without DNA. CDR1 is MNHEY, CDR2 SMNVEV, per germline (reference sequence). This CDR3 is built from 15 residues. The CDR3: CASSPGGTTIHPLHF.

The gene calls are TRBV4-1 and TRBJ1-1. CDR3 length: 15 residues. The germline V gene has CDR1 MGHRA and CDR2 YSYEKL. This CDR3 is CASSQGAGRGTEAFF.

V is TRBV13 and J is TRBJ2-1; there is no DNA to check the TCRdb D call of TRBD2. This CDR3 region has 13 residues. The germline V gene has CDR1 PRHDT and CDR2 FYEKMQ (reference sequence). The CDR3 region is CASSPAGRSEQFF.

This clonotype is classed as medium-sized by frequency. CDR3 protein: CASSSLSGGRGEQFF. V is TRBV28 and J is TRBJ2-1; the TCRdb call, TRBD2, lacks DNA for checking. In germline, CDR1 is MDHEN, CDR2 SYDVKM. The CDR3 contains 15 residues.

This clonotype shows up as medium-sized by frequency. This sequence joins TRBV1 and TRBJ2-7; TCRdb designates TRBD2, a call that cannot be tested without DNA. TRBV1 is deemed a pseudogene. CDR3 length: 15 residues. The CDR3: CTSPPGLADFYEQYF.

In terms of frequency, this clonotype is medium-sized. The J gene is TRBJ1-4, the V gene TRBV13; TCRdb reports TRBD1, a call that lacks DNA to check it against. The CDR3 consists of 15 residues. Germline V gene lookup returns CDR1 PRHDT and CDR2 FYEKMQ (reference sequence). The CDR3 is CASSLEGSEGEKLFF.

This chain links TRBV29-1 with TRBJ2-7; TCRdb reports TRBD1, a call that lacks DNA to check it against. Germline CDR1 reads SQVTM; CDR2 reads ANQGSEA. This CDR3 has 13 residues. The chain's CDR3 is CSVASTAYYEQYF.

The chain has TRBV28 and TRBJ2-1; lacking DNA, the TRBD2 call made by TCRdb goes unchecked. Germline V CDR1 and CDR2: MDHEN, SYDVKM. This CDR3 contains 14 residues. CDR3 protein: CASSLLTSSHEQFF.

In terms of frequency, this clonotype is medium-sized. This CDR3 reads CASSMVSGTNEQFF. This chain joins TRBV19 and TRBJ2-1; the D call of TRBD2 rests on TCRdb alone, since no DNA is present to check it. CDR1 is LNHDA, CDR2 SQIVND, per germline (reference sequence). This CDR3 spans 14 amino acids.

This clonotype is deemed medium-sized by its frequency. This rearrangement joins TRBV5-1 to TRBJ1-1. Looked up from germline, CDR1 is SGHRS and CDR2 is YFSETQ. CDR3 size: 13 residues. Here the CDR3 reads CASSSGMNTEAFF.

By frequency, this clonotype registers medium-sized. The V call is TRBV29-1, the J call TRBJ2-1; TCRdb's assignment of TRBD1 cannot be checked, as there is no DNA. This CDR3 has 15 residues. Germline values: CDR1 SQVTM, CDR2 ANQGSEA. The CDR3 sequence is CSVSRAGGNYNEQFF.

The chain uses TRBV7-9 and TRBJ2-3; no DNA is available, so the TRBD1 call from TCRdb remains unchecked. The CDR3 loop spans 16 amino acids. Germline lookup yields CDR1 SEHNR and CDR2 FQNEAQ (reference sequence). Here the CDR3 reads CASSLAGTGGADTQYF.

The CDR3 sequence: CASSLVLQGTDEQYF. The rearrangement uses TRBV7-9 and TRBJ2-7; checking the TCRdb D call of TRBD1 is not possible without DNA. The CDR3 covers 15 residues. Germline V gene lookup returns CDR1 SEHNR and CDR2 FQNEAQ (reference sequence).

This clonotype is medium-sized by frequency. The genes are TRBV12-3 or TRBV12-4 and TRBJ2-7; the TRBD1 assignment by TCRdb is unverifiable without DNA. The CDR3 is made up of 14 amino acids. CDR3 sequence: CASSFTGGAYEQYF.

This clonotype counts as medium-sized (0.01 to 0.1%) by frequency. V gene TRBV7-9 combines with J gene TRBJ1-5; there is no DNA to check the TCRdb D call of TRBD1. This CDR3 has 18 amino acids. CDR1 SEHNR and CDR2 FQNEAQ come from the germline V gene (reference sequence). CDR3 sequence: CASSLRRDIFHSNQPQHF.

The chain combines TRBV29-1 with TRBJ2-7. The CDR3 consists of 13 residues. Germline lookup yields CDR1 SQVTM and CDR2 ANQGSEA. The CDR3 sequence is CSVDTSESYEQYF.

Measured by frequency, this clonotype is medium-sized. The chain uses TRBV6-5 and TRBJ2-7. Germline CDR1 reads MNHEY; CDR2 reads SVGAGI. This CDR3 is 14 amino acids long. This chain's CDR3 is CASSSRIASYEQYF.